Following are 25 T cell receptor beta chains from one sample sequenced in a study of post-analysis software for immune sequencing data. Study-wide results and limits: Patients used about 5 TRBV segments, including TRBV5-6, TRBV5-1 and TRBV20-1, more often than controls.

Unique molecular identifiers were built into the TCR beta cDNA libraries. TCRdb fed the PCR reads into MiXCR, producing one record per CDR3 protein. The sample lists 430,000 or so distinct CDR3 sequences, less than 40% occurring once. These receptors are not linked to any known antigen. Sequencing used blood. These receptors were taken from a girl aged 2 to 9 with multiple sclerosis.

The J gene is TRBJ2-7, the V gene TRBV6-6; 10 nucleotides agree with TRBD2. This CDR3 is 17 amino acids long. Germline CDR1 and CDR2: MNHNY and SVGAGI (reference sequence). Trimming at V came to 4 bases and at J to 4 bases, leaving 13 bases not matched to a gene. CDR3 sequence: CASSFRIGLAGDYEQYF. In DNA form, the CDR3 reads TGTGCCAGCAGTTTCCGAATCGGGCTAGCGGGAGATTACGAGCAGTACTTC.

In this sample, this clonotype turned up a few times. This rearrangement joins TRBV28 to TRBJ1-2; D unclear. V lost 6 bases to trimming and J lost 4 bases, with 12 bases between them. This CDR3 region has 13 residues. CDR1 is MDHEN and CDR2 is SYDVKM in the germline V gene. This chain's CDR3 is CASSPRAGYGYTF. The CDR3 DNA sequence: TGTGCCAGCAGCCCCCGGGCTGGCTATGGCTACACCTTC.

The chain links TRBV6-2 or TRBV6-3 to TRBJ1-5; possibly TRBD1 for D (6 bases). Per germline, CDR1 MNHEY and CDR2 SVGEGT. CDR3 size: 16 residues. V was trimmed by 7 bases and J by 6 bases, leaving 22 bases between them. Here the CDR3 DNA reads TGTGCCAGCAAGAATTCGGGCAGGGGAGGGAGTCAGCCCCAGCATTTT. This encodes CASKNSGRGGSQPQHF.

This sequence joins TRBV7-9 and TRBJ2-7; 10 bases map to TRBD2. The V segment lost 3 bases and the J segment 2 bases; nucleotides outside the gene matches: 4. The germline CDR1 and CDR2 sequences are SEHNR and FQNEAQ (reference sequence). The CDR3 spans 15 residues. CDR3 protein: CASSFRTSGTYEQYF. Written as DNA, the CDR3 is TGTGCCAGCAGCTTTAGGACTAGCGGCACCTACGAGCAGTACTTC.

V is TRBV6-1 and J is TRBJ2-7; 10 bases map to TRBD2. From germline, CDR1 is MNHNS and CDR2 SASEGT. Trimming at V came to 7 bases and at J to 2 bases, leaving 5 bases not matched to a gene. CDR3 length equals 14 residues. The DNA for the CDR3 is TGTGCCAGCAATCCTAGCGGGGGAGCCTACGAGCAGTACTTC. As protein: CASNPSGGAYEQYF.

CDR3 bases: TGTGCCAGCTCACCAGGGGTAAATAGCAATCAGCCCCAGCATTTT. This encodes CASSPGVNSNQPQHF. The rearrangement joins TRBV18 to TRBJ1-5; D not certain. Germline lookup yields CDR1 KGHSH and CDR2 LQKENI. V was trimmed by 2 bases and J by 0 bases, leaving 8 bases between them. The CDR3 is 15 residues long. Complete variable domain (other parts from reference TRBV18 and TRBJ1-5): NAGVMQNPRHLVRRRGQEARLRCSPMKGHSHVYWYRQLPEEGLKFMVYLQKENIIDESGMPKERFSAEFPKEGPSILRIQQVVRGDSAAYFCASSPGVNSNQPQHFGDGTRLSIL.

The chain carries TRBV5-1 and TRBJ2-3, with TRBD1 identical over 8 bases. The CDR3 covers 16 residues. The ends lost 2 bases at V and 2 bases at J; junction bases unmatched: 7. Germline lookup yields CDR1 SGHRS and CDR2 YFSETQ. CDR3: CASSLPGGGFTDTQYF. CDR3 bases: TGCGCCAGCAGCTTACCAGGGGGCGGTTTCACAGATACGCAGTATTTT.

V and J are TRBV3-1 and TRBJ2-5, with 8 bases matching TRBD2. CDR3 size: 15 residues. Germline CDR1 reads LGHDT; CDR2 reads YNNKEL (reference sequence). Trimming took 4 bases from V and 4 from J; bases not matched to a gene: 8. The CDR3 loop is CASSRKAGARETQYF. In nucleotides, the CDR3 is TGTGCCAGCAGCCGTAAAGCGGGAGCTCGAGAGACCCAGTACTTC.

The sample holds one count of this clonotype. This sequence joins TRBV7-2 and TRBJ2-7; possible D gene TRBD1, 5 bases. Trimming shortened V by 1 base and J by 2 bases, and 9 bases separated the two germline ends. The germline V gene encodes CDR1 SGHTA and CDR2 FQGNSA. The CDR3 is 14 residues long. CDR3: CASSLGGNPYEQYF. The CDR3 region has the DNA TGTGCCAGCAGCTTAGGGGGCAACCCCTACGAGCAGTACTTC.

The rearrangement joins TRBV9 to TRBJ1-2; a weak D match, TRBD1 (6 bases). The CDR3 sequence is 14 residues long. Trimming pared 5 bases from V and 5 bases from J, leaving 16 bases between. In germline, CDR1 is SGDLS, CDR2 YYNGEE. The CDR3 bases are TGTGCCAGCAGTCCCCGGGGGGCAGATTATGGCTACACCTTC. Protein product: CASSPRGADYGYTF.

The V call is TRBV7-3, the J call TRBJ2-3, with 7 bases fitting TRBD2. The ends lost 3 bases at V and 2 bases at J; junction bases unmatched: 5. The CDR3 is 15 amino acids. Germline assignment: CDR1 SGHTA and CDR2 FQGTGA. The chain's CDR3 is CASSFYGRTTDTQYF. The CDR3 bases are TGTGCCAGCAGCTTTTACGGGAGGACCACAGATACGCAGTATTTT. The complete variable domain, with remaining parts taken from reference TRBV7-3 and TRBJ2-3, reads GAGVSQTPSNKVTEKGKYVELRCDPISGHTALYWYRQSLGQGPEFLIYFQGTGAADDSGLPNDRFFAVRPEGSVSTLKIQRTERGDSAVYLCASSFYGRTTDTQYFGPGTRLTVL.

A few counts support this clonotype. This chain uses TRBV5-1 with TRBJ2-1; the D is unclear. Trimming took off 3 bases at V and 5 bases at J, with 9 bases between the two ends. Germline assignment: CDR1 SGHRS and CDR2 YFSETQ. The CDR3 is 13 residues long. The CDR3 reads CASSYTVDNEQFF. For the CDR3, the DNA is TGCGCCAGCAGCTACACTGTGGACAATGAGCAGTTCTTC.

CDR3 sequence: CASSFGTSGGDIQYF. The CDR3 nucleotides are TGCGCCAGCAGCTTCGGGACTAGCGGGGGTGACATTCAGTACTTC. V usage is TRBV5-1 and J usage is TRBJ2-4; 14 positions agree with TRBD2. This CDR3 has 15 residues. Germline V gene sequence: CDR1 SGHRS, CDR2 YFSETQ. Unmatched junction bases numbered 3, after V lost 2 bases and J lost 8 bases.

The rearrangement links TRBV27 to TRBJ2-7; D perhaps matches TRBD1 (6 bases). V was shortened by 3 bases and J by 3 bases, with 18 bases between the two germline ends. The CDR3 extends over 16 amino acids. CDR1 MNHEY and CDR2 SMNVEV come from the germline V gene (reference sequence). CDR3 DNA sequence: TGTGCCAGCAGTTTGTCCGCATACAGGGTAGACTACGAGCAGTACTTC. This codes for CASSLSAYRVDYEQYF.

This clonotype was seen a few times. V usage is TRBV3-1 and J usage is TRBJ2-5, with D perhaps TRBD2 (6 bases). CDR3 size: 16 residues. From germline, CDR1 is LGHDT and CDR2 YNNKEL (reference sequence). V shed 4 bases and J shed 3 bases, with 18 bases lying between them. The CDR3 spells CASSLQAGWGEETQYF. CDR3 sequence (DNA): TGTGCCAGCAGCCTCCAGGCGGGGTGGGGAGAAGAGACCCAGTACTTC.

This clonotype has a handful of counts. This sequence joins TRBV3-1 and TRBJ2-1; TRBD1 matches at 7 bases. V shed 1 base, J shed 7 bases, and the junction held 4 bases outside the gene matches. The CDR3 has 14 amino acids. Germline assignment: CDR1 LGHDT and CDR2 YNNKEL (reference sequence). CDR3 protein: CASSQGGGSNEQFF. In DNA, the CDR3 is TGTGCCAGCAGCCAAGGAGGGGGCTCGAATGAGCAGTTCTTC.

The chain carries TRBV4-3 and TRBJ2-7; 7 positions agree with TRBD2. The V gene's germline CDR1 is LGHNA and CDR2 YSLEER. CDR3 length equals 15 residues. V shed 4 bases and J 3 bases; nucleotides not matched to a gene: 9. The CDR3 loop is CASSPQLARHYEQYF. As DNA, the CDR3 is TGCGCCAGCAGCCCGCAACTAGCGAGGCACTACGAGCAGTACTTC.

The J gene is TRBJ2-4, the V gene TRBV28, with a tentative D call TRBD1 (5 bases). The germline gives CDR1 MDHEN, CDR2 SYDVKM. Trimming took 3 bases from V and 2 from J, leaving 17 bases between them. This CDR3 region has 17 residues. The CDR3 DNA is TGTGCCAGCAGTTTCCCCCCGCCCCAGGGAACCAAAAACATTCAGTACTTC. Translating it yields CASSFPPPQGTKNIQYF.

The V and J genes are TRBV13 and TRBJ2-7; 9 bases are shared with TRBD1. Trimming took 5 bases from V and 6 from J; bases not matched to a gene: 8. The CDR3 contains 14 residues. The germline V gene has CDR1 PRHDT and CDR2 FYEKMQ (reference sequence). The CDR3 protein is CASSTDRGTLEQYF. CDR3 DNA sequence: TGTGCCAGCAGCACGGACAGGGGTACTCTCGAGCAGTACTTC.

This clonotype was seen more than once but under ten times. This chain uses TRBV11-2 with TRBJ2-6; D is unresolved. Trimming stripped 3 bases from V and 2 bases from J, with 14 bases between. The germline V gene has CDR1 SGHAT and CDR2 FQNNGV. The length of the CDR3 is 17 residues. The CDR3 DNA sequence: TGTGCCAGCAGCTTTGAGAAGGGTTTTGCTGGGGCCAACGTCCTGACTTTC. This translates into CASSFEKGFAGANVLTF.

The genes are TRBV12-3 or TRBV12-4 and TRBJ2-7; the D gene is possibly TRBD1 (6 bases). The germline V and J ends were trimmed by 6 bases and 1 base, with 13 bases remaining between them. This CDR3 spans 14 amino acids. The CDR3 reads CASSLRQVSYEQYF. The CDR3 DNA reads as TGTGCCAGCAGCCTGAGACAGGTTTCCTACGAGCAGTACTTC.

The chain employs TRBV9 and TRBJ2-7; D might be TRBD1 (5 bases). Germline V CDR1 and CDR2: SGDLS, YYNGEE. The CDR3 consists of 14 residues. V was cut by 1 base and J by 3 bases, with 11 bases left in between. In nucleotides, the CDR3 is TGTGCCAGCAGCGTAAGTGGCCAGGGCTACGAGCAGTACTTC. Translation gives CASSVSGQGYEQYF.

V is TRBV29-1 and J is TRBJ2-5, with no clear D. The last part of the DNA fits TRBJ2-7 better; the J call may be wrong. This CDR3 region has 12 residues. The V gene's germline CDR1 is SQVTM and CDR2 ANQGSEA. The CDR3 coding sequence is TGCAGCGTTCTAGGGATAACCTACGAGCAGTACTTC. This codes for CSVLGITYEQYF.

The chain combines TRBV6-2 or TRBV6-3 with TRBJ1-5; D remains ambiguous. Germline loops: CDR1 MNHEY, CDR2 SVGEGT. The CDR3 sequence is 16 residues long. Trimming stripped 7 bases from V and 5 bases from J, with 21 bases between. The CDR3 sequence: CASNQPLWGADQPQHF. The DNA for the CDR3 is TGTGCCAGCAACCAACCTTTATGGGGAGCCGATCAGCCCCAGCATTTT.

The gene calls are TRBV6-6 and TRBJ2-5; 10 positions agree with TRBD2. The DNA end is more similar to TRBJ2-7, so the J call may be wrong. The CDR3 consists of 15 residues. Germline V lookup: CDR1 MNHNY, CDR2 SVGAGI (reference sequence). As DNA, the CDR3 is TGTGCCAGCAGGCTCCAGCGGGGGGGCCATCTCGAGCAGTACTTC. As protein: CASRLQRGGHLEQYF.